This T cell receptor (beta chain) stems from a study of technical replicates of blood from several donors. Clones were read by immunoSEQ multiplex PCR, and TCRdb kept only the in-frame ones, dropping some. The sample consists of approximately 68,000 clones, 95% to 97% of them appearing once. The V and J ends lost 6 bases and 1 base, in that order; junction bases with no gene match: 2. The CDR3 sequence is 13 residues long. Germline CDR1 and CDR2: MNHEY and SVGAGI. The chain joins TRBV6-5 to TRBJ1-1, with 7 positions matching TRBD1. Specimen: T cells isolated from PBMCs. The receptor was derived from a human donor in good health. CDR3 loop: CASRTGTNTEAFF. CDR3 DNA sequence: TGTGCCAGCAGGACAGGGACGAACACTGAAGCTTTCTTT.